This T cell receptor beta chain was documented in a study of blood T cell repertoires in COVID-19. Turning to the study itself: Sites across the United States, Italy and Spain contributed samples from acute and convalescent COVID-19.

Sequenced by immunoSEQ multiplex PCR; TCRdb stores in-frame clones only, minus some. There are fewer than 400,000 clones in the sample; roughly 86% occur only once, and around 9.3% lies in the top ten. Enrollees, about 18 to 95 years old, lived in 20 to 25 US areas. V was trimmed by 2 bases and J by 6 bases, leaving 17 bases between them. Germline CDR1 and CDR2: KGHSH and LQKENI. The CDR3 runs to 15 residues. The TCR comes from a woman in her late teens or twenties who had recovered from COVID-19. The sample taken for sequencing was PBMCs or T cells enriched from blood (not recorded which). The rearrangement uses TRBV18 and TRBJ2-7, with a tentative D call TRBD2 (5 bases). In nucleotides, the CDR3 is TGTGCCAGCTCACCAGATTCGAGGGTGGTGGGCGAGCAGTACTTC. Protein product: CASSPDSRVVGEQYF. Looking up the rest from reference TRBV18 and TRBJ2-7 gives the full variable domain: NAGVMQNPRHLVRRRGQEARLRCSPMKGHSHVYWYRQLPEEGLKFMVYLQKENIIDESGMPKERFSAEFPKEGPSILRIQQVVRGDSAAYFCASSPDSRVVGEQYFGPGTRLTVT.